This TCR beta chain was retrieved from a study of blood T cell repertoires in COVID-19. As for the study in general: Material from acute and convalescent COVID-19 was sourced from the United States, Italy and Spain. T cells, B-cell-depleted T cells, or PBMCs provided the cDNA or gDNA that served as material.

The length of the CDR3 is 13 residues. V lost 5 bases and J lost 4, with 11 bases in between. Method: immunoSEQ multiplex PCR; TCRdb's copy keeps in-frame clones and lacks some. The table includes about 250,000 clones, about 86% detected once. The chain is built from TRBV12-3 or TRBV12-4 and TRBJ1-1, with D unclear. This clonotype was obtained from a man aged 50-60 years with active or convalescent COVID-19. The sample consisted of peripheral blood. CDR3 coding DNA: TGTGCCAGCAGTAATGAGAGGGCCACTGAAGCTTTCTTT. It is translated as CASSNERATEAFF.